The following is a T cell receptor (beta chain) sequence with its context. CDR3 length: 17 residues. Trimming took 0 bases from V and 4 from J, leaving 17 bases between them. The germline CDR1 and CDR2 sequences are SGDLS and YYNGEE. The entry originates in a study of blood T cell repertoires in COVID-19. The assay was immunoSEQ multiplex PCR, and TCRdb's table has in-frame clones only and misses some. This sample has about 380,000 clones; 88% occur once, and the top ten carry 1.2%. This TCR was sampled from a woman between 18 and 29 years old who had recovered from COVID-19. The chain uses TRBV9 and TRBJ1-5; weak D call: TRBD1 (5 bases). The material sequenced was PBMCs or T cells enriched from blood (not recorded which). The CDR3 loop is CASSVGLTQAPNQPQHF. The CDR3 DNA follows: TGTGCCAGCAGCGTAGGCCTCACACAGGCCCCAAATCAGCCCCAGCATTTT.